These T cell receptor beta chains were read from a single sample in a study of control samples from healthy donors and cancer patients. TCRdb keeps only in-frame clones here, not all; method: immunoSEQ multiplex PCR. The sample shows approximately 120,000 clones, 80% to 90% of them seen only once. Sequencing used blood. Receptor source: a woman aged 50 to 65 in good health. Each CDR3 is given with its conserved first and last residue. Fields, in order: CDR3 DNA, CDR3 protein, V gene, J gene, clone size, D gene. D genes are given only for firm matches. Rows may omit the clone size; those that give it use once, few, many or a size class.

TGTGCCAGCAGCTTAGCAGGGACGTATGGCTACACCTTC,CASSLAGTYGYTF,TRBV7-2,TRBJ1-2,.,.
TGTGCCTGGAGTGTTTACTCTGGGGCCAACGTCCTGACTTTC,CAWSVYSGANVLTF,TRBV30,TRBJ2-6,once,.
TGCGCCAGCAGCCAAGGTTTTTGGAACACCGGGGAGCTGTTTTTT,CASSQGFWNTGELFF,TRBV4-3,TRBJ2-2,.,.
TGTGCCAGCATCCTACCACCAGATGCGCAGTATTTT,CASILPPDAQYF,TRBV7-9,TRBJ2-3,once,.
TGTGCCAGCAGCGTAGACGGCGGGAGGAGGTCGCAAGAGACCCAGTACTTC,CASSVDGGRRSQETQYF,TRBV9,TRBJ2-5,.,TRBD2
TGCGCCAGCAGCCAAGTCGCCCCCCGGAGGGCTGAAGCTTTCTTT,CASSQVAPRRAEAFF,TRBV4-1,TRBJ1-1,few,.
TGTGCCAGCAGCCTAAACCTAGCGGGCACAGATACGCAGTATTTT,CASSLNLAGTDTQYF,TRBV14,TRBJ2-3,.,TRBD2
TGTGCCAGCAGTTACTCGAGCAGCTCTGGAAACACCATATATTTT,CASSYSSSSGNTIYF,TRBV6-5,TRBJ1-3,.,.
TGCGCCAGCAGTGAGGCAGGGGGCTACGAGCAGTACTTC,CASSEAGGYEQYF,TRBV10-1,TRBJ2-7,once,TRBD1
TGCGCCAGCAGCCAAGGGACAGGGTGGCAAAAACTGTTTTTT,CASSQGTGWQKLFF,TRBV4-1,TRBJ1-4,.,TRBD1
TGTGCCCGACGGGGACGGGCTGAAGCTTTCTTT,CARRGRAEAFF,TRBV2,TRBJ1-1,.,.
TGTGCCAGCAGCCTTAGCGGTGTCTCCTACGAGCAGTACTTC,CASSLSGVSYEQYF,TRBV3-1/TRBV3-2,TRBJ2-7,once,.
TGTGCCACCAGCAGGGGCGGAGGAAGCACAGATACGCAGTATTTT,CATSRGGGSTDTQYF,TRBV15,TRBJ2-3,.,.
TGCAGCGCGAACCTGGGGGGCAAGACTGAAGCTTTCTTT,CSANLGGKTEAFF,TRBV29-1,TRBJ1-1,.,.
TGTGCCAGCAGAGACAGAAACACTGAAGCTTTCTTT,CASRDRNTEAFF,TRBV7-2,TRBJ1-1,.,.
TGTGCCAGCCCAAAGCTAGGGGGAGGAAAAACTGAAGCTTTCTTT,CASPKLGGGKTEAFF,TRBV28,TRBJ1-1,.,.
TGCAGCGTCCCCAGGTACCTAGGCACTGAAGCTTTCTTT,CSVPRYLGTEAFF,TRBV29-1,TRBJ1-1,.,.
TGTGCCAGCAGCGAGTACAGCACAGATACGCAGTATTTT,CASSEYSTDTQYF,TRBV7-8,TRBJ2-3,.,.
TGTGCCAGCAGTTATTCCAGACGACCTATGAACACTGAAGCTTTCTTT,CASSYSRRPMNTEAFF,TRBV6-5,TRBJ1-1,.,.
TGTGCCAGCAGCTTAGAAAGGCTAAGGACCGGGGAGCTGTTTTTT,CASSLERLRTGELFF,TRBV7-9,TRBJ2-2,.,.
TGTGCCAGCAGCCAAGATCCGTGGAAGCGGAATTCACCCCTCCACTTT,CASSQDPWKRNSPLHF,TRBV3-1/TRBV3-2,TRBJ1-6,few,.
TGTGCCAGCAGTTTTCGGCAGTACTATAATTCACCCCTCCACTTT,CASSFRQYYNSPLHF,TRBV27,TRBJ1-6,.,.
TGTGCCTGGAGCGAGGGGGCGGGTGAAAAACTGTTTTTT,CAWSEGAGEKLFF,TRBV30,TRBJ1-4,.,TRBD1
TGTGCCAGCAGTCCCTACCCTACAGGGAGAAGGCCTTCACCCCTCCACTTT,CASSPYPTGRRPSPLHF,TRBV6-6,TRBJ1-6,.,.
TGTGCCAGCAGGGACTATGGCTACACCTTC,CASRDYGYTF,TRBV6-6,TRBJ1-2,once,.
TGTGCCAGTAGTCCGGGACAGGGTATGGGGTCCTATAATTCACCCCTCCACTTT,CASSPGQGMGSYNSPLHF,TRBV19,TRBJ1-6,once,TRBD1
TGTGCCTGGAGATTGTGGCAGGGGCTCCTTATGAACACTGAAGCTTTCTTT,CAWRLWQGLLMNTEAFF,TRBV30,TRBJ1-1,.,.
TGTGCCAGCAGTTTTGGAGAAAAACTGTTTTTT,CASSFGEKLFF,TRBV12-3/TRBV12-4,TRBJ1-4,.,.
TGTGCCAGCAGTACAGGGACCTCCTACAATGAGCAGTTCTTC,CASSTGTSYNEQFF,TRBV6-2/TRBV6-3,TRBJ2-1,.,.
TGTGCCATTAGTGGCACAGGGTATGGAAACACCATATATTTT,CAISGTGYGNTIYF,TRBV10-3,TRBJ1-3,.,.